The 10 T cell receptor beta chains below all came from one sample that was sequenced in a study of blood T cell repertoires in COVID-19. The table came from immunoSEQ multiplex PCR; TCRdb's copy has only in-frame clones and leaves some out. The table has around 170,000 clones, approximately 83% seen once. The sequenced sample was peripheral blood. Receptors were obtained from a human donor in a cohort sampled during active COVID-19.

The chain carries TRBV7-2 and TRBJ2-7, with 8 bases that match TRBD1. The J segment lost 0 bases and the V segment lost 6 bases, leaving 10 bases of the junction unmatched. Germline V gives CDR1 SGHTA, CDR2 FQGNSA. The CDR3 has 16 amino acids. CDR3 nucleotide sequence: TGTGCCAGCAGTCTCCTCACAGGGGGTTACTCCTACGAGCAGTACTTC. Translation: CASSLLTGGYSYEQYF.

V is TRBV6-6 and J is TRBJ2-7, with 7 bases that match TRBD1. This CDR3 spans 14 amino acids. CDR1 MNHNY and CDR2 SVGAGI come from the germline V gene (reference sequence). Losses at the gene ends were 4 bases for V and 2 bases for J; bases not matched to a gene: 5. The CDR3 DNA reads TGTGCCAGCAGTTCGACAGGGCGCACCTACGAGCAGTACTTC. It yields the protein CASSSTGRTYEQYF.

The J gene is TRBJ2-3, the V gene TRBV9, with D perhaps matching TRBD2 (6 bases). In germline, CDR1 is SGDLS, CDR2 YYNGEE. V lost 4 bases and J lost 3, with 15 bases in between. The CDR3 loop spans 15 amino acids. The chain's CDR3 is CASSQTSTGTDTQYF. The CDR3 DNA follows: TGTGCCAGCAGCCAGACTAGTACAGGTACAGATACGCAGTATTTT.

The J gene is TRBJ2-7, the V gene TRBV4-3; 9 bases align to TRBD2. The ends lost 0 bases at V and 3 bases at J; junction bases unmatched: 6. In germline, CDR1 is LGHNA, CDR2 YSLEER. The CDR3 extends over 16 amino acids. For the CDR3, the DNA is TGCGCCAGCAGCCAAGAAGGAGCGGGGGGCTTCTACGAGCAGTACTTC. This translates into CASSQEGAGGFYEQYF.

V and J are TRBV6-5 and TRBJ1-2; D uncertain. CDR3 length equals 14 residues. Germline assignment: CDR1 MNHEY and CDR2 SVGAGI. Trimming pared 3 bases from V and 0 bases from J, leaving 8 bases between. As DNA, the CDR3 is TGTGCCAGCAGTTATGCAGGCCCTAACTATGGCTACACCTTC. Residues: CASSYAGPNYGYTF.

This clone is a singleton in its sample. The rearrangement links TRBV11-2 to TRBJ2-1; 9 nucleotides agree with TRBD2. The junction had 2 bases not matched to a gene; V was cut back by 1 base and J by 4 bases. CDR3 length equals 15 residues. Germline values: CDR1 SGHAT, CDR2 FQNNGV. CDR3 sequence (DNA): TGTGCCAGCAGCTTAGCAACTAGCGGGTACAATGAGCAGTTCTTC. It specifies CASSLATSGYNEQFF.

J is TRBJ2-7 and V is TRBV6-5, with a tentative D call TRBD2 (5 bases). Trimming pared 0 bases from V and 3 bases from J, leaving 9 bases between. CDR1 MNHEY and CDR2 SVGAGI come from the germline V gene. The CDR3 has 14 residues. CDR3 loop: CASSYSLGIYEQYF. In DNA, the CDR3 is TGTGCCAGCAGTTACTCCCTCGGGATCTACGAGCAGTACTTC.

The rearrangement links TRBV7-3 to TRBJ2-7, with 8 bases aligning to TRBD2. This CDR3 has 14 amino acids. The V gene's germline CDR1 is SGHTA and CDR2 FQGTGA. The junction had 7 bases not matched to a gene; V was cut back by 2 bases and J by 7 bases. CDR3 loop: CASSLSGRAGEQYF. The CDR3 bases are TGTGCCAGCAGCTTATCCGGGAGGGCCGGGGAGCAGTACTTC.

In this sample, this clone turned up a few times. The DNA for the CDR3 is TGTGCCAGCATCGGGGAAGAAGAGACCCAGTACTTC. It is translated as CASIGEEETQYF. V usage is TRBV2 and J usage is TRBJ2-5; D possibly corresponds to TRBD2 (5 bases). Germline CDR1 reads SNHLY; CDR2 reads FYNNEI. The CDR3 loop spans 12 amino acids. V lost 7 bases and J lost 3, with 9 bases in between.

On this clone itself: The same CDR3 also results from other DNA sequences found in this sample. The chain links TRBV6-5 to TRBJ2-7, with 9 nucleotides matching TRBD1. V was clipped by 0 bases and J by 1 base; unmatched bases: 1. Germline CDR1 and CDR2: MNHEY and SVGAGI. The CDR3 is 15 amino acids. In DNA, the CDR3 is TGTGCCAGCAGTTACTCGGGACAGGGATCCTACGAGCAGTACTTC. Residues: CASSYSGQGSYEQYF.